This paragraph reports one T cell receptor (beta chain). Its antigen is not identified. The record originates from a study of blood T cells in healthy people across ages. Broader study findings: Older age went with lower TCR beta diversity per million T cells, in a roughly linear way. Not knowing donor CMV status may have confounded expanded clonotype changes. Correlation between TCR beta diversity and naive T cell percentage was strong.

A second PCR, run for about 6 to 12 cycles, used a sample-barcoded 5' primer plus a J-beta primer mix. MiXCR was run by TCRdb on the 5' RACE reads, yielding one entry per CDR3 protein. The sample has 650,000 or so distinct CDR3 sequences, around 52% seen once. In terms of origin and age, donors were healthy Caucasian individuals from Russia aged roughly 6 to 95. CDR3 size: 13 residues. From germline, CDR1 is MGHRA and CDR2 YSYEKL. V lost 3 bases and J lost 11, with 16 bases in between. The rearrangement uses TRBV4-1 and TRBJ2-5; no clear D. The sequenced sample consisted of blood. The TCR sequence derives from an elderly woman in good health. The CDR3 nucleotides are TGCGCCAGCAGCCAGCCATCCAGCGAGAAGCAGTACTTC. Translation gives CASSQPSSEKQYF.